This T cell receptor beta chain was obtained from a study of shared clonotypes between healthy human individuals. Overall study findings and caveats: Sequencing depth was expected to affect clonotype sharing among donors. Across subsets, estimated richness was generally greater for naive than for memory populations.

This table comes from immunoSEQ multiplex PCR, and its TCRdb copy is limited to in-frame clones, with some not included. The data hold nearly 750,000 clones, with around 70% observed a single time. This clone was picked up one time. The target antigen is unknown. Other DNA sequences in the same sample also yield this CDR3. Germline V lookup: CDR1 SGHRS, CDR2 YFSETQ. This CDR3 has 12 residues. V lost 0 bases, J lost 4 bases, and 5 bases lay in between. The rearrangement joins TRBV5-1 to TRBJ2-7, with D unresolved. This TCR was recovered from a woman in her thirties in good health. Sequences were obtained from memory CD4+ T cells sorted from blood. Described subset: CD45RA-negative fraction. CDR3 in amino acids: CASSLGDYEQYF. CDR3 nucleotide sequence: TGCGCCAGCAGCTTGGGCGATTACGAGCAGTACTTC. The full variable domain, in which reference TRBV5-1 and TRBJ2-7 provide the parts outside the CDR3, is KAGVTQTPRYLIKTRGQQVTLSCSPISGHRSVSWYQQTPGQGLQFLFEYFSETQRNKGNFPGRFSGRQFSNSRSEMNVSTLELGDSALYLCASSLGDYEQYFGPGTRLTVT.